The 17 T cell receptor beta chains in this list originate from one sample, sequenced in a study of PD-1 and CTLA-4 blockade in melanoma. TCRdb keeps only in-frame clones here, not all; method: immunoSEQ multiplex PCR. The sample contains over 25,000 clones, approximately 91% of which appear only once. The source was CD8+ T cells from peripheral blood, collected before anti-PD-1 treatment. These receptors were obtained from a human donor with melanoma.

This clone was recorded a few times. The V call is TRBV4-1, the J call TRBJ2-2; D remains unclear. The CDR3 has 14 residues. Trimming left V 4 bases short and J 1 base short, with 7 bases between. The germline gives CDR1 MGHRA, CDR2 YSYEKL. CDR3 nucleotide sequence: TGCGCCAGCAGCCCCCAGGAGAACACCGGGGAGCTGTTTTTT. As protein: CASSPQENTGELFF.

The chain joins TRBV7-8 to TRBJ1-5, with TRBD1 matching 8 bases. The CDR3 contains 15 residues. Germline CDR1 and CDR2: SGHVS and FQNEAQ. The V segment lost 6 bases and the J segment 1 base; nucleotides outside the gene matches: 5. The CDR3 region is CASRLDRASNQPQHF. CDR3 nucleotide sequence: TGTGCCAGCAGATTGGACAGGGCGAGCAATCAGCCCCAGCATTTT.

This chain links TRBV19 with TRBJ2-2; 9 bases agree with TRBD1. V trimming: 8 bases; J trimming: 6 bases; junction bases outside the gene matches: 13. CDR1 LNHDA and CDR2 SQIVND come from the germline V gene (reference sequence). CDR3 size: 16 residues. The CDR3 DNA is TGTGCCAGTCTTGGTACCGGGACAGGGCGTCCCGGGGAGCTGTTTTTT. It specifies CASLGTGTGRPGELFF.

V is TRBV6-5 and J is TRBJ1-1; D may be TRBD1 (5 bases). CDR3 length equals 15 residues. The V end was cut by 5 bases, the J end by 1 base, with 14 bases between. Germline CDR1 and CDR2: MNHEY and SVGAGI. The chain's CDR3 is CASSPAGDWNTEAFF. In nucleotides, the CDR3 is TGTGCCAGCAGTCCCGCTGGGGACTGGAACACTGAAGCTTTCTTT.

The rearrangement joins TRBV16 to TRBJ1-5; a weak D match, TRBD1 (5 bases). CDR1 KGHSY and CDR2 FQNENV come from the germline V gene. The V end lost 0 bases, the J end lost 4 bases, and 10 bases lay between the germline ends. The CDR3 runs 15 residues. The CDR3 spells CASSQSVQGNQPQHF. The CDR3 region has the DNA TGTGCCAGCAGCCAATCGGTCCAGGGTAATCAGCCCCAGCATTTT.

Turning to this clone: A junction boundary mismatches the germline segment, possibly from a read error. The genes are TRBV6-5 and TRBJ1-4, with TRBD1 identical over 8 bases. Germline assignment: CDR1 MNHEY and CDR2 SVGAGI. The CDR3 consists of 16 residues. The CDR3 protein is CASSNSGTGGSEKLFF. The CDR3, as DNA: TGTGCCAGCAGTAACTCCGGGACAGGCGGCTCTGAAAAACTGTTTTTT.

V usage is TRBV28 and J usage is TRBJ2-1, with 10 positions matching TRBD2. J was trimmed by 5 bases and V by 2 bases; bases with no gene match: 3. The CDR3 covers 15 residues. CDR1 is MDHEN and CDR2 is SYDVKM in the germline V gene. CDR3 bases: TGTGCCAGCAGTTTAAGCCTAGCGGGAGACAATGAGCAGTTCTTC. This translates into CASSLSLAGDNEQFF.

This chain joins TRBV3-1 (or the pseudogene TRBV3-2) and TRBJ2-7; no clear D. CDR3 length: 12 residues. Deletions cut 4 bases from V and 3 bases from J, with 7 bases between. CDR1 and CDR2 from the germline V gene are LGHDT and YNNKEL (reference sequence). The CDR3 DNA sequence: TGTGCCAGCAGCCCAGCTGGCTACGAGCAGTACTTC. Translation gives CASSPAGYEQYF.

The chain carries TRBV15 and TRBJ2-7; 9 bases fit TRBD2. Germline loops: CDR1 LNHNV, CDR2 YYDKDF (reference sequence). V was pared by 1 base and J by 2 bases, with 9 bases of the junction left unmatched. The CDR3 runs 17 residues. Written as DNA, the CDR3 is TGTGCCACCAGCAGAGTCGGCTCTAGCGGGACCCCCTACGAGCAGTACTTC. Translated, it gives CATSRVGSSGTPYEQYF.

This clone was picked up a small number of times. This sequence joins TRBV27 and TRBJ1-5; tentative D call: TRBD1 (5 bases). The CDR3 has 14 amino acids. Looked up from germline, CDR1 is MNHEY and CDR2 is SMNVEV (reference sequence). With 2 bases removed from V and 7 bases from J, the gap between germline ends came to 12 bases. CDR3 protein: CASSLQGPRQPQHF. In DNA form, the CDR3 reads TGTGCCAGCAGTTTACAGGGCCCTCGGCAGCCCCAGCATTTT.

The chain recombines TRBV6-1 with TRBJ1-6, with no clear D. Germline V gene data show CDR1 as MNHNS and CDR2 as SASEGT. The CDR3 runs 19 residues. V lost 1 base and J 0 bases, leaving 16 bases between the germline ends. The CDR3 loop reads CASSEVVSGPSSYNSPLHF. The CDR3 DNA reads TGTGCCAGCAGTGAAGTGGTATCAGGACCAAGCTCCTATAATTCACCCCTCCACTTT.

The chain is built from TRBV12-3 or TRBV12-4 and TRBJ1-1; no definite D call. Trimming cost V 2 bases and J 8 bases, with 12 bases left between them. The CDR3 is 13 residues long. The CDR3 region has the DNA TGTGCCAGCAGTTTAAAGTGGTTTGGGGAAGCTTTCTTT. It encodes CASSLKWFGEAFF.

The J gene is TRBJ2-7, the V gene TRBV7-6, with no clear D. The CDR3 consists of 13 residues. Trimming took 5 bases from V and 2 from J, leaving 10 bases between them. CDR1 and CDR2 from the germline V gene are SGHVS and FNYEAQ. The CDR3 nucleotides are TGTGCCAGCAGCCCCTTGAGGACCTACGAGCAGTACTTC. Translation: CASSPLRTYEQYF.

A few counts support this clone. The chain uses TRBV6-5 and TRBJ1-3; no firm D call. The germline V and J ends were trimmed by 2 bases and 0 bases, with 8 bases remaining between them. CDR1 and CDR2 (germline): MNHEY, SVGAGI. CDR3 length: 15 residues. The CDR3 loop reads CASSYGQNSGNTIYF. The CDR3 DNA is TGTGCCAGCAGTTACGGGCAGAACTCTGGAAACACCATATATTTT.

This sequence joins TRBV20-1 and TRBJ2-1; D not resolved. The CDR3 runs to 11 residues. The germline CDR1 and CDR2 sequences are DFQATT and SNEGSKA (reference sequence). The ends were cut back, 4 bases at V and 3 bases at J, with 4 bases in the middle. The CDR3 coding sequence is TGCAGTGCTACGAGCTACAATGAGCAGTTCTTC. This translates into CSATSYNEQFF.

The rearrangement joins TRBV13 to TRBJ1-3, with a possible D match to TRBD1 (5 bases). Trimming shortened V by 4 bases and J by 2 bases, and 12 bases separated the two germline ends. The CDR3 loop spans 15 amino acids. Per germline, CDR1 PRHDT and CDR2 FYEKMQ (reference sequence). CDR3 region: CASSSQGIAGNTIYF. The CDR3 DNA is TGTGCCAGCAGCTCCCAGGGTATCGCTGGAAACACCATATATTTT.

V usage is TRBV18 and J usage is TRBJ1-4, with a weak D call TRBD1 (5 bases). The germline CDR1 and CDR2 sequences are KGHSH and LQKENI. Trimming removed 4 bases at V and 8 bases at J, with 20 bases between. This CDR3 has 16 residues. CDR3 residues: CASSLSRALMEEKLFF. The CDR3 nucleotides read TGTGCCAGCTCACTATCCAGGGCCCTAATGGAGGAAAAACTGTTTTTT.